These 15 T cell receptor beta chains were all obtained from the same sample, sequenced in a study of cytomegalovirus exposure and HLA in healthy donors. A multiplex PCR was run with 60 Vbeta primers and 13 Jbeta primers. Only in-frame clones appear in the TCRdb table, and some are missing; sequencing was by immunoSEQ multiplex PCR. The sample yields about 57,000 clones, 65% to 90% seen once. Source material: PBMCs. The receptors shown here come from a man aged 25 to 40 in good health and CMV-seronegative.

The J gene is TRBJ2-1, the V gene TRBV7-6; 9 bases are a match to TRBD1. J lost 1 base, V lost 1 base, and 2 bases had no gene match. CDR1 and CDR2 (germline): SGHVS, FNYEAQ. The CDR3 length is 16 residues. The CDR3 DNA sequence: TGTGCCAGCAGCTTAGGCGGACAGGGGTCCTACAATGAGCAGTTCTTC. This translates into CASSLGGQGSYNEQFF.

In DNA, the CDR3 is TGTGCCAGCAGCGTGACGGGAGAAGTTCACGAGCAGTACTTC. Translation: CASSVTGEVHEQYF. This rearrangement joins TRBV9 to TRBJ2-7, with D tentatively TRBD2 (6 bases). In germline, CDR1 is SGDLS, CDR2 YYNGEE. Trimming stripped 2 bases from V and 5 bases from J, with 14 bases between. This CDR3 comprises 14 residues. Based on the CDR3 plus reference TRBV9 and TRBJ2-7, the full variable domain is DSGVTQTPKHLITATGQRVTLRCSPRSGDLSVYWYQQSLDQGLQFLIQYYNGEERAKGNILERFSAQQFPDLHSELNLSSLELGDSALYFCASSVTGEVHEQYFGPGTRLTVT.

This chain joins TRBV4-3 and TRBJ2-4; 14 positions match TRBD2. The V gene's germline CDR1 is LGHNA and CDR2 YSLEER. V dropped 2 bases and J dropped 1; count of bases not matched to a gene: 13. The CDR3 has 21 residues. The chain's CDR3 is CASSQLLLTSGGASAKNIQYF. The CDR3 DNA is TGCGCCAGCAGCCAACTCCTCCTGACTAGCGGGGGGGCCTCGGCCAAAAACATTCAGTACTTC.

This clone was observed a few times. Here the CDR3 DNA reads TGTGCCAGCAGTCCCCTGGACTCAAGGGATACGCAGTATTTT. Its translation: CASSPLDSRDTQYF. The chain joins TRBV6-6 to TRBJ2-3; D is perhaps TRBD2 (5 bases). Germline CDR1 is MNHNY and CDR2 is SVGAGI (reference sequence). The V gene lost 5 bases and the J gene lost 6 bases, with 15 bases spanning the gap. The CDR3 is 14 amino acids.

CDR3 residues: CASSSIEANVLTF. The CDR3, as DNA: TGTGCCAGCTCCTCGATAGAAGCCAACGTCCTGACTTTC. The chain has TRBV6-5 and TRBJ2-6; D is ambiguous. Between the trimmed V and J ends, which lost 8 bases and 7 bases, there was a span of 12 bases. The CDR3 is 13 amino acids. The germline CDR1 and CDR2 sequences are MNHEY and SVGAGI.

The J gene is TRBJ2-3, the V gene TRBV7-6; D perhaps matches TRBD2 (6 bases). Trimming removed 5 bases from V and 1 base from J, with 13 bases in between. Germline CDR1 SGHVS, CDR2 FNYEAQ. CDR3 length equals 15 residues. CDR3 sequence reads: CASSQRAQGTDTQYF. CDR3 in DNA: TGTGCCAGCAGCCAGCGGGCCCAAGGCACAGATACGCAGTATTTT.

Turning to this clone: A junction end diverges from the germline sequence, so it may reflect a read error. The gene calls are TRBV7-9 and TRBJ1-2; TRBD1 aligns across 8 bases. The CDR3 spans 12 residues. The germline CDR1 and CDR2 sequences are SEHNR and FQNEAQ (reference sequence). CDR3 DNA: TGTTCCAGCAGCCCAGGACAGGGTGGCTACACCTTC. It is translated as CSSSPGQGGYTF. Based on the CDR3 plus reference TRBV7-9 and TRBJ1-2, the full variable domain is DTGVSQNPRHKITKRGQNVTFRCDPISEHNRLYWYRQTLGQGPEFLTYFQNEAQLEKSRLLSDRFSAERPKGSFSTLEIQRTEQGDSAMYLCSSSPGQGGYTFGSGTRLTVV.

This clone was observed a few times. This chain uses TRBV9 with TRBJ1-6; 7 bases agree with TRBD1. CDR1 SGDLS and CDR2 YYNGEE come from the germline V gene. The length of the CDR3 is 15 residues. Trimming cost V 2 bases and J 13 bases; bases outside gene matches: 12. The CDR3 protein is CASSVSGTVAGPLHF. The CDR3 nucleotides are TGTGCCAGCAGCGTGTCCGGGACAGTGGCGGGCCCCCTCCACTTT.

The rearrangement links TRBV25-1 to TRBJ1-2, with D perhaps matching TRBD1 (6 bases). Trimming pared 2 bases from V and 6 bases from J, leaving 16 bases between. The germline V gene encodes CDR1 MGHDK and CDR2 SYGVNS. The CDR3 runs to 15 residues. The CDR3 bases are TGTGCCAGCAGTGAACCCGGGGGGCAACAAAATGGCTACACCTTC. This encodes CASSEPGGQQNGYTF.

The rearrangement joins TRBV19 to TRBJ1-4, with a possible D match to TRBD1 (5 bases). Germline CDR1 LNHDA, CDR2 SQIVND (reference sequence). V was trimmed by 3 bases and J by 4 bases, leaving 9 bases between them. The CDR3 is 14 residues long. CDR3 loop: CASSMLQVNEKLFF. As DNA, the CDR3 is TGTGCCAGTAGTATGCTACAGGTTAATGAAAAACTGTTTTTT.

The chain combines TRBV19 with TRBJ2-4; D not certain. The CDR3 contains 13 residues. Trimming removed 4 bases from V and 0 bases from J, with 4 bases in between. CDR1 is LNHDA, CDR2 SQIVND, per germline (reference sequence). CDR3 DNA: TGTGCCAGTAGTACCGTAGCCAAAAACATTCAGTACTTC. It encodes CASSTVAKNIQYF.

The chain recombines TRBV25-1 with TRBJ2-5; D is perhaps TRBD1 (5 bases). Germline loops: CDR1 MGHDK, CDR2 SYGVNS. CDR3 size: 11 residues. Between the trimmed V and J ends, which lost 1 base and 11 bases, there was a span of 8 bases. The CDR3 loop reads CASSELGLQYF. The CDR3 DNA reads as TGTGCCAGCAGTGAATTGGGGCTGCAGTACTTC.

This clone turned up a few times. The chain links TRBV18 to TRBJ2-3, with D perhaps TRBD2 (6 bases). Trimming left V 0 bases short and J 2 bases short, with 15 bases between. Germline CDR1 KGHSH, CDR2 LQKENI. This CDR3 has 17 amino acids. This CDR3 is CASSPPLSGVNTDTQYF. The CDR3 DNA reads TGTGCCAGCTCACCACCGCTGTCGGGAGTGAACACAGATACGCAGTATTTT.

The chain has TRBV6-5 and TRBJ1-2, with D unclear. V was clipped by 4 bases and J by 1 base, with 16 bases between them. Germline CDR1 and CDR2: MNHEY and SVGAGI. The length of the CDR3 is 16 residues. The CDR3: CASSSLGRAGNYGYTF. The CDR3 bases are TGTGCCAGCAGTTCCCTAGGGAGGGCGGGTAACTATGGCTACACCTTC.

This clone has only one observation. In DNA form, the CDR3 reads TGTGCCAGCAGCGTAGGGGTTAGCGGGAGCGGAACGCAGTATTTT. Protein product: CASSVGVSGSGTQYF. This chain links TRBV9 with TRBJ2-3, with 9 positions matching TRBD2. Losses at the gene ends were 0 bases for V and 9 bases for J; bases not matched to a gene: 8. Germline assignment: CDR1 SGDLS and CDR2 YYNGEE. This CDR3 spans 15 amino acids.